The text below deals with one T cell receptor (beta chain). Clones were sequenced by immunoSEQ multiplex PCR, and TCRdb holds only the in-frame ones, with some missing. The sample lists fewer than 65,000 clones; under 95% were seen once. These data belong to a study of T cell changes during pregnancy in multiple sclerosis. This receptor was identified in a female donor in good health, enrolled as a control in a pregnancy study. Source: peripheral blood, taken in the first trimester of pregnancy.

The CDR3 DNA follows: TGCGCCAGCAGCCAAGAATATCCGGCCGGGAAGATCACTGAAGCTTTCTTT. Translating it yields CASSQEYPAGKITEAFF. The J gene is TRBJ1-1, the V gene TRBV4-3; D not certain. The germline V gene encodes CDR1 LGHNA and CDR2 YSLEER. The V gene lost 0 bases and the J gene lost 4 bases, with 18 bases spanning the gap. CDR3 length equals 17 residues.